Shown below are 29 T cell receptor beta chains from a single sample sequenced in a study of blood T cell repertoires in COVID-19 (TCRdb year 2020). The receptor library was made with the immunoSEQ multiplex PCR assay. In its TCRdb copy, this immuneACCESS table keeps in-frame sequences only and misses some clones. Where compared with another copy, unresolved V genes explain less than half of these, and the others have no known cause. For this sample the table gives roughly 200,000 clones, of which 75% to 90% were detected only once. Around 9.9% of the sample belongs to the ten largest clones. Sequences were obtained from peripheral blood. The receptors were gathered from a human donor with active or convalescent COVID-19. The donor label of this sample is uncertain.

This chain uses TRBV2 with TRBJ2-2; TRBD2 aligns across 8 bases. Germline V gene data show CDR1 as SNHLY and CDR2 as FYNNEI. The CDR3 covers 14 residues. The trim removed 2 bases at V and 8 bases at J, leaving 4 bases unmatched. CDR3 amino acids: CASSELASGGELFF. CDR3 nucleotide sequence: TGTGCCAGCAGTGAACTGGCTAGCGGGGGGGAGCTGTTTTTT.

V is TRBV9 and J is TRBJ2-5; 9 nucleotides align to TRBD2. The junction had 6 bases not matched to a gene; V was cut back by 2 bases and J by 4 bases. CDR3 length equals 15 residues. Germline CDR1 is SGDLS and CDR2 is YYNGEE. CDR3 sequence (DNA): TGTGCCAGCAGCGTGAGCGGGGGGTCCCCAGAGACCCAGTACTTC. Amino acids: CASSVSGGSPETQYF.

V gene TRBV5-1 combines with J gene TRBJ2-5, with D uncertain. Trimming took 4 bases from V and 5 from J, leaving 15 bases between them. Germline-derived CDR1 and CDR2 are SGHRS and YFSETQ. This CDR3 comprises 14 residues. CDR3 bases: TGCGCCAGCAGCGTACCAGGCCCCCAGGAGACCCAGTACTTC. As protein: CASSVPGPQETQYF.

The V and J genes are TRBV6-5 and TRBJ2-7; 8 nucleotides agree with TRBD1. V was clipped by 5 bases and J by 2 bases; unmatched bases: 5. In germline, CDR1 is MNHEY, CDR2 SVGAGI. This CDR3 has 14 residues. CDR3 region: CASSQDRATYEQYF. For the CDR3, the DNA is TGTGCCAGCAGTCAGGACAGGGCCACCTACGAGCAGTACTTC.

The chain's CDR3 is CASRPGTGRVEKLFF. CDR3 nucleotides: TGTGCCAGCAGACCCGGGACAGGGCGAGTTGAAAAACTGTTTTTT. The chain is built from TRBV2 and TRBJ1-4, with 9 bases lining up with TRBD1. With V trimmed by 6 bases and J by 7 bases, 9 bases remained unmatched. Germline V gene lookup returns CDR1 SNHLY and CDR2 FYNNEI. The CDR3 extends over 15 amino acids. Filled out from reference TRBV2 and TRBJ1-4, the complete variable domain reads EPEVTQTPSHQVTQMGQEVILRCVPISNHLYFYWYRQILGQKVEFLVSFYNNEISEKSEIFDDQFSVERPDGSNFTLKIRSTKLEDSAMYFCASRPGTGRVEKLFFGSGTQLSVL.

The gene calls are TRBV24-1 and TRBJ2-3, with D possibly matching TRBD1 (7 bases). The V gene's germline CDR1 is KGHDR and CDR2 SFDVKD. V was pared by 8 bases and J by 4 bases, with 18 bases between. The CDR3 has 15 amino acids. The CDR3 protein is CATKEGAGEADTQYF. CDR3 nucleotide sequence: TGTGCCACCAAGGAGGGGGCAGGGGAGGCAGATACGCAGTATTTT.

The chain links TRBV3-1 (or the pseudogene TRBV3-2) to TRBJ1-1; perhaps TRBD1 as D (6 bases). Germline V gene lookup returns CDR1 LGHDT and CDR2 YNNKEL (reference sequence). The length of the CDR3 is 14 residues. Trimming removed 5 bases from V and 2 bases from J, with 12 bases in between. The CDR3 is CASSLQGSNTEAFF. The CDR3 DNA reads TGTGCCAGCAGCTTACAGGGTTCTAACACTGAAGCTTTCTTT.

The chain uses TRBV5-4 and TRBJ2-7, with 8 positions matching TRBD2. Germline V gene sequence: CDR1 SGHNT, CDR2 YYREEE (reference sequence). The junction had 10 bases not matched to a gene; V was cut back by 0 bases and J by 2 bases. This CDR3 has 17 amino acids. The DNA for the CDR3 is TGTGCCAGCAGCTTGGCCTCTTCCGGGACTAGGCCCTACGAGCAGTACTTC. Protein sequence: CASSLASSGTRPYEQYF.

The chain recombines TRBV7-9 with TRBJ2-5; 10 positions match TRBD2. Germline lookup yields CDR1 SEHNR and CDR2 FQNEAQ (reference sequence). The CDR3 sequence is 15 residues long. V shed 4 bases, J shed 1 base, and the junction held 3 bases outside the gene matches. As DNA, the CDR3 is TGTGCCAGCAGCTCCCGACTAGCGGGCCAAGAGACCCAGTACTTC. Translating gives CASSSRLAGQETQYF. Full variable domain (rest looked up from reference TRBV7-9 and TRBJ2-5): DTGVSQNPRHKITKRGQNVTFRCDPISEHNRLYWYRQTLGQGPEFLTYFQNEAQLEKSRLLSDRFSAERPKGSFSTLEIQRTEQGDSAMYLCASSSRLAGQETQYFGPGTRLLVL.

This chain joins TRBV24-1 and TRBJ1-5; possible D gene TRBD1, 6 bases. There are 14 residues in the CDR3. Germline V gives CDR1 KGHDR, CDR2 SFDVKD. Trimming pared 5 bases from V and 7 bases from J, leaving 14 bases between. The CDR3 nucleotides are TGTGCCACCAGTGGGGTCGGGGGGCGGCAGCCCCAGCATTTT. Protein sequence: CATSGVGGRQPQHF.

The chain is built from TRBV7-2 and TRBJ2-7; 7 nucleotides match TRBD1. Germline V CDR1 and CDR2: SGHTA, FQGNSA. The CDR3 extends over 14 amino acids. The ends lost 3 bases at V and 4 bases at J; junction bases unmatched: 6. DNA for the CDR3: TGTGCCAGCAGCTTTTTCGACAGGGCGTACGAGCAGTACTTC. It encodes CASSFFDRAYEQYF. Full variable domain (rest looked up from reference TRBV7-2 and TRBJ2-7): GAGVSQSPSNKVTEKGKDVELRCDPISGHTALYWYRQSLGQGLEFLIYFQGNSAPDKSGLPSDRFSAERTGGSVSTLTIQRTQQEDSAVYLCASSFFDRAYEQYFGPGTRLTVT.

This clone was counted a few times. This chain joins TRBV24-1 and TRBJ2-7, with D perhaps TRBD1 (6 bases). The germline CDR1 and CDR2 sequences are KGHDR and SFDVKD. This CDR3 has 14 amino acids. With 4 bases removed from V and 3 bases from J, the gap between germline ends came to 12 bases. CDR3 sequence (DNA): TGTGCCACCAGTGAGGGGGCAGGACGCTACGAGCAGTACTTC. Its protein is CATSEGAGRYEQYF.

V and J are TRBV2 and TRBJ1-2, with D possibly TRBD1 on 6 matching bases. V lost 6 bases and J lost 3, with 11 bases in between. CDR1 and CDR2 (germline): SNHLY, FYNNEI. This CDR3 region has 13 residues. The CDR3, as DNA: TGTGCCAGCAGGGACCAGGGGCACTATGGCTACACCTTC. Translated: CASRDQGHYGYTF.

This clone was recorded once. This CDR3 reads CASSLGALDTQYF. CDR3 bases: TGCGCCAGCAGCTTGGGGGCCTTAGATACGCAGTATTTT. V usage is TRBV5-1 and J usage is TRBJ2-3; no reliable D call. This CDR3 is 13 amino acids long. The germline V gene encodes CDR1 SGHRS and CDR2 YFSETQ. V lost 0 bases, J lost 5 bases, and 7 bases lay in between.

The chain recombines TRBV6-5 with TRBJ2-7; the match to TRBD2 covers 7 bases. This CDR3 spans 13 amino acids. V was pared by 2 bases and J by 6 bases, with 4 bases of the junction left unmatched. Per germline, CDR1 MNHEY and CDR2 SVGAGI. The CDR3 DNA is TGTGCCAGCAGTTACGGGGCTAGCGGCGAGCAGTACTTC. Amino acids: CASSYGASGEQYF.

The chain uses TRBV2 and TRBJ1-6, with TRBD1 matching 8 bases. The CDR3 contains 16 residues. Trimming at V came to 8 bases and at J to 10 bases, leaving 16 bases not matched to a gene. Germline V CDR1 and CDR2: SNHLY, FYNNEI. This chain's CDR3 is CASLLNLGQGSSPLHF. CDR3 coding DNA: TGTGCCAGCCTGCTAAACCTTGGACAGGGTTCCTCACCCCTCCACTTT.

The chain couples TRBV19 to TRBJ1-2, with D maybe TRBD1 (6 bases). CDR3 size: 12 residues. CDR1 and CDR2 from the germline V gene are LNHDA and SQIVND (reference sequence). With 7 bases removed from V and 9 bases from J, the gap between germline ends came to 15 bases. CDR3 coding DNA: TGTGCCAGTAAGGAAGGGGGTAGGAGCTACACCTTC. As protein: CASKEGGRSYTF.

The V call is TRBV29-1, the J call TRBJ2-5; 8 bases align to TRBD2. The germline V gene has CDR1 SQVTM and CDR2 ANQGSEA. The CDR3 spans 16 residues. The J segment lost 5 bases and the V segment lost 6 bases, leaving 17 bases of the junction unmatched. This chain's CDR3 is CSVGPGRSGGVETQYF. The CDR3 nucleotides are TGCAGCGTCGGCCCCGGTAGGAGCGGGGGTGTCGAGACCCAGTACTTC.

In nucleotides, the CDR3 is TGTGCCAGCAGTTTACGACAGGGTGGGACCGGGGAGCTGTTTTTT. This sequence encodes CASSLRQGGTGELFF. The chain uses TRBV28 and TRBJ2-2; TRBD1 agrees at 7 bases. Unmatched junction bases numbered 5, after V lost 2 bases and J lost 5 bases. The CDR3 totals 15 residues. Germline V gene sequence: CDR1 MDHEN, CDR2 SYDVKM. The full variable domain, in which reference TRBV28 and TRBJ2-2 provide the parts outside the CDR3, is DVKVTQSSRYLVKRTGEKVFLECVQDMDHENMFWYRQDPGLGLRLIYFSYDVKMKEKGDIPEGYSVSREKKERFSLILESASTNQTSMYLCASSLRQGGTGELFFGEGSRLTVL.

The chain combines TRBV7-9 with TRBJ1-2; D is undetermined. The CDR3 length is 14 residues. In germline, CDR1 is SEHNR, CDR2 FQNEAQ (reference sequence). V was trimmed by 8 bases and J by 6 bases, leaving 19 bases between them. As DNA, the CDR3 is TGTGCCAGCGCCGGGGAAGCCAAAGGGCATGGCTACACCTTC. Translating gives CASAGEAKGHGYTF. The full variable domain, in which reference TRBV7-9 and TRBJ1-2 provide the parts outside the CDR3, is DTGVSQNPRHKITKRGQNVTFRCDPISEHNRLYWYRQTLGQGPEFLTYFQNEAQLEKSRLLSDRFSAERPKGSFSTLEIQRTEQGDSAMYLCASAGEAKGHGYTFGSGTRLTVV.

This clone was counted only a few times. The chain is built from TRBV12-5 and TRBJ2-1, with 7 bases identical to TRBD2. V dropped 3 bases and J dropped 7; count of bases not matched to a gene: 3. Germline CDR1 is LGHNT and CDR2 is FRNRAP. The CDR3 is made up of 13 amino acids. CDR3 in amino acids: CASGFGLVNEQFF. The CDR3 coding sequence is TGTGCTAGTGGTTTCGGACTAGTTAATGAGCAGTTCTTC.

This rearrangement joins TRBV5-6 to TRBJ1-5; TRBD1 agrees at 7 bases. Germline V gene sequence: CDR1 SGHDT, CDR2 YYEEEE. CDR3 size: 13 residues. The V segment lost 5 bases and the J segment 7 bases; nucleotides outside the gene matches: 6. The CDR3 loop reads CASSLQGNQPQHF. In DNA, the CDR3 is TGTGCCAGCAGTCTACAGGGGAACCAGCCCCAGCATTTT.

The CDR3 sequence: CASSFGRTAYNEQFF. The DNA for the CDR3 is TGTGCCAGCAGCTTTGGTAGGACAGCTTACAATGAGCAGTTCTTC. This rearrangement joins TRBV13 to TRBJ2-1; possible D gene TRBD1, 6 bases. Germline V CDR1 and CDR2: PRHDT, FYEKMQ (reference sequence). This CDR3 region has 15 residues. Deletions cut 3 bases from V and 4 bases from J, with 13 bases between.

The V gene is TRBV7-2, the J gene TRBJ1-5, with D possibly TRBD1 on 5 matching bases. Trimming took 4 bases from V and 4 from J, leaving 11 bases between them. The CDR3 loop spans 14 amino acids. Germline-derived CDR1 and CDR2 are SGHTA and FQGNSA. CDR3 DNA sequence: TGTGCCAGCAGCTCATTGGGGGGAAATCAGCCCCAGCATTTT. It is translated as CASSSLGGNQPQHF. The whole variable domain, remainder taken from reference TRBV7-2 and TRBJ1-5, is GAGVSQSPSNKVTEKGKDVELRCDPISGHTALYWYRQSLGQGLEFLIYFQGNSAPDKSGLPSDRFSAERTGGSVSTLTIQRTQQEDSAVYLCASSSLGGNQPQHFGDGTRLSIL.

V is TRBV27 and J is TRBJ2-5, with D uncertain. From germline, CDR1 is MNHEY and CDR2 SMNVEV (reference sequence). There are 14 residues in the CDR3. Between the trimmed V and J ends, which lost 0 bases and 1 base, there was a span of 6 bases. The DNA of the CDR3 is TGTGCCAGCAGTTTATCGAGGCCCCAAGAGACCCAGTACTTC. This sequence encodes CASSLSRPQETQYF.

The chain has TRBV9 and TRBJ2-2; D is uncertain. The CDR3 consists of 14 residues. Trimming took off 0 bases at V and 3 bases at J, with 6 bases between the two ends. Germline CDR1 and CDR2: SGDLS and YYNGEE. The CDR3 nucleotides are TGTGCCAGCAGCGTAGGCGGATACACCGGGGAGCTGTTTTTT. This encodes CASSVGGYTGELFF.

V and J are TRBV19 and TRBJ1-3, with D possibly matching TRBD1 (6 bases). CDR1 and CDR2 (germline): LNHDA, SQIVND (reference sequence). The CDR3 totals 14 residues. The ends were cut back, 9 bases at V and 4 bases at J, with 16 bases in the middle. CDR3 loop: CASEQGMDGNTIYF. The CDR3 DNA follows: TGTGCCAGCGAACAGGGTATGGACGGAAACACCATATATTTT.

The CDR3 reads CASSLKRSYGYTF. In nucleotides, the CDR3 is TGTGCCAGCAGTTTGAAGCGTTCGTATGGCTACACCTTC. V gene TRBV27 combines with J gene TRBJ1-2, with no clear D. CDR3 length: 13 amino acids. The V end lost 3 bases, the J end lost 5 bases, and 10 bases lay between the germline ends. Germline V gives CDR1 MNHEY, CDR2 SMNVEV (reference sequence).

The J gene is TRBJ2-3, the V gene TRBV23-1; D is unclear. TRBV23-1 is an open reading frame whose function is uncertain. The CDR3 consists of 17 residues. Trimming removed 5 bases from V and 0 bases from J, with 18 bases in between. This CDR3 reads CASSGVTRPESTDTQYF. The CDR3 nucleotides read TGCGCCAGCAGTGGAGTAACCCGACCAGAAAGCACAGATACGCAGTATTTT.